These T cell receptor beta chains were read from a single sample in a study of blood T cell repertoires in COVID-19. Measured with immunoSEQ multiplex PCR; TCRdb has only the in-frame clones, and not every one. The sample has a few hundred thousand clones; 86% are singletons. The sequencing sample was made of PBMCs or T cells enriched from blood (not recorded which). These receptors were collected from a woman in her twenties or thirties who had been exposed to COVID-19. The CDR3 runs from the conserved cysteine through the conserved F or W. A D gene is named only where the DNA matches it firmly. Expanded clones get a size class; other rows say once, few or many, or leave the size out.

v_call	clone_size	j_call	d_call	cdr3_aa	cdr3_nt
TRBV10-2	NA	TRBJ1-2	TRBD1	CASMMTGGNYGYTF	TGCGCCAGCATGATGACAGGGGGGAACTATGGCTACACCTTC
TRBV18	NA	TRBJ2-7	NA	CASSAEGYEQYF	TGTGCCAGCTCAGCGGAAGGATACGAGCAGTACTTC
TRBV6-5	NA	TRBJ1-1	NA	CASSYTKGVGTEAFF	TGTGCCAGCAGTTACACCAAGGGGGTGGGCACTGAAGCTTTCTTT
TRBV9	once	TRBJ1-3	TRBD1	CASSVAQQGAAGNTIYF	TGTGCCAGCAGCGTAGCCCAGCAGGGGGCCGCTGGAAACACCATATATTTT
TRBV4-1	NA	TRBJ1-5	NA	CASSPVNPDNQPQHF	TGCGCCAGCAGCCCGGTTAACCCTGACAATCAGCCCCAGCATTTT
TRBV3-1/TRBV3-2	NA	TRBJ1-1	NA	CASSQGVGARRAFF	TGTGCCAGCAGCCAAGGGGTAGGGGCGCGGAGAGCTTTCTTT
TRBV30	NA	TRBJ2-1	TRBD2	CAWRGTSYNEQFF	TGTGCCTGGAGGGGGACTAGCTACAATGAGCAGTTCTTC
TRBV7-9	NA	TRBJ1-3	TRBD1	CASSSGTGGNTIYF	TGTGCCAGCAGCTCCGGGACAGGGGGAAACACCATATATTTT
TRBV2	NA	TRBJ2-2	NA	CASNVPGTRNTGELFF	TGTGCCAGCAATGTCCCCGGGACAAGGAACACCGGGGAGCTGTTTTTT
TRBV5-1	NA	TRBJ1-6	NA	CASSLDLQVSNSPLHF	TGCGCCAGCAGCTTGGACCTCCAGGTTTCCAATTCACCCCTCCACTTT
TRBV5-1	NA	TRBJ1-6	NA	CASSLDTGSPLHF	TGCGCCAGCAGCTTGGATACGGGTTCACCCCTCCACTTT
TRBV4-1	NA	TRBJ1-1	TRBD1	CASSLEWTGRNTEAFF	TGCGCCAGCAGCCTCGAGTGGACAGGAAGGAACACTGAAGCTTTCTTT
TRBV19	NA	TRBJ1-1	NA	CASKYRGWGTRNTEAFF	TGTGCCAGTAAGTATCGAGGGTGGGGGACTCGGAACACTGAAGCTTTCTTT
TRBV7-2	NA	TRBJ1-4	NA	CASSSTVNEKLFF	TGTGCCAGCAGCTCGACAGTTAATGAAAAACTGTTTTTT
TRBV7-3	NA	TRBJ2-5	NA	CASSLGGTVRETQYF	TGTGCCAGCAGCTTAGGGGGGACAGTCAGGGAGACCCAGTACTTC
TRBV9	NA	TRBJ1-2	NA	CASSVGQGPYGYTF	TGTGCCAGCAGCGTCGGTCAGGGCCCCTATGGCTACACCTTC
TRBV6-5	NA	TRBJ2-1	NA	CASIPRQRNEQFF	TGTGCCAGCATCCCCCGACAGCGCAATGAGCAGTTCTTC
TRBV4-2	NA	TRBJ2-7	NA	CASSQVGLKAYEQYF	TGTGCCAGCAGCCAAGTGGGGCTTAAAGCCTACGAGCAGTACTTC
TRBV28	NA	TRBJ1-3	NA	CASSSEAISGNTIYF	TGTGCCAGCAGTTCTGAGGCAATCTCTGGAAACACCATATATTTT
TRBV5-5	once	TRBJ1-1	TRBD1	CASSLEGARNTEAFF	TGTGCCAGCAGCTTGGAGGGGGCGAGGAACACTGAAGCTTTCTTT
TRBV24-1	NA	TRBJ2-2	NA	CATSDNGRGVSPGELFF	TGTGCCACCAGTGATAATGGAAGGGGCGTATCCCCCGGGGAGCTGTTTTTT
TRBV24-1	NA	TRBJ2-3	TRBD1	CATSDPLGRGLGDTQYF	TGTGCCACCAGTGACCCGTTAGGCAGGGGGCTTGGAGATACGCAGTATTTT
TRBV2	NA	TRBJ1-2	TRBD1	CASSRDRLNYGYTF	TGTGCCAGCAGCCGGGACAGGCTTAACTATGGCTACACCTTC
TRBV5-6	NA	TRBJ1-4	NA	CASSLGQTNEKLFF	TGTGCCAGCAGCTTGGGACAGACTAATGAAAAACTGTTTTTT
TRBV5-5	NA	TRBJ1-5	NA	CASSLAGFQPQHF	TGTGCCAGCAGCTTGGCAGGGTTTCAGCCCCAGCATTTT
TRBV5-6	NA	TRBJ1-6	NA	CASSFTSGNSPLHF	TGTGCCAGCAGCTTTACTTCAGGGAATTCACCCCTCCACTTT
TRBV5-6	NA	TRBJ2-7	NA	CASSFSSRGDHIREQYF	TGTGCCAGCAGCTTTAGCTCCCGGGGAGACCACATAAGGGAGCAGTACTTC
TRBV7-2	NA	TRBJ1-2	TRBD1	CASSLAGSGTAYGYTF	TGTGCCAGCAGCTTAGCTGGGTCCGGGACAGCCTATGGCTACACCTTC
TRBV2	NA	TRBJ2-5	NA	CASSVPPSTQYF	TGTGCCAGCAGTGTTCCCCCCTCGACCCAGTACTTC
TRBV10-3	NA	TRBJ2-1	NA	CAISQMGTGANEQFF	TGTGCCATCAGTCAAATGGGGACTGGGGCCAATGAGCAGTTCTTC
TRBV9	NA	TRBJ1-1	NA	CASSEDWGTEAFF	TGTGCCAGCAGCGAGGACTGGGGCACTGAAGCTTTCTTT
TRBV9	NA	TRBJ2-7	TRBD1	CASSVSGGYEQYF	TGTGCCAGCAGCGTATCAGGGGGATACGAGCAGTACTTC
TRBV6-5	NA	TRBJ1-6	NA	CASSYSATANNSPLHF	TGTGCCAGCAGTTACTCGGCGACAGCTAATAATTCACCCCTCCACTTT
TRBV12-3/TRBV12-4	NA	TRBJ2-1	NA	CASSFAGYNEQFF	TGTGCCAGCAGTTTCGCAGGCTACAATGAGCAGTTCTTC
TRBV7-3	NA	TRBJ2-2	TRBD1	CASSLDRGPGELFF	TGTGCCAGCAGCTTAGACAGGGGACCCGGGGAGCTGTTTTTT
TRBV10-3	NA	TRBJ1-2	NA	CAISQTGRTRYGYTF	TGTGCCATCAGCCAAACCGGACGGACTCGGTATGGCTACACCTTC
TRBV19	NA	TRBJ1-3	NA	CASSISGFSGNTIYF	TGTGCCAGTAGTATCAGTGGTTTCTCTGGAAACACCATATATTTT
TRBV5-8	NA	TRBJ2-7	TRBD1	CASSTQDRSSYEQYF	TGTGCCAGCAGCACCCAGGACAGGAGCTCCTACGAGCAGTACTTC
TRBV11-3	NA	TRBJ2-1	TRBD2	CASSLEYSGGAYNEQFF	TGTGCCAGCAGCTTAGAGTATAGCGGGGGGGCCTACAATGAGCAGTTCTTC
TRBV6-1	NA	TRBJ1-1	NA	CASSDRSMNTEAFF	TGTGCCAGCAGTGACCGTAGCATGAACACTGAAGCTTTCTTT
TRBV7-6	NA	TRBJ1-1	TRBD1	CASSLGTGAFF	TGTGCCAGCAGCTTAGGGACAGGAGCTTTCTTT
TRBV7-6	NA	TRBJ2-3	NA	CASSLSAGTTDTQYF	TGTGCCAGCAGCTTAAGTGCGGGGACCACAGATACGCAGTATTTT
TRBV7-8	NA	TRBJ1-5	NA	CASSGRDFGNQPQHF	TGTGCCAGCAGCGGTCGGGACTTTGGCAATCAGCCCCAGCATTTT
TRBV5-1	NA	TRBJ1-2	TRBD1	CASSPFQGDYGYTF	TGCGCCAGCAGCCCCTTCCAGGGGGACTATGGCTACACCTTC
TRBV5-4	NA	TRBJ2-3	TRBD2	CASSLRLAGSTDTQYF	TGTGCCAGCAGCTTGCGACTAGCGGGGAGCACAGATACGCAGTATTTT
TRBV7-9	NA	TRBJ1-3	NA	CASSLVRRGPNTIYF	TGTGCCAGCAGCCTTGTCCGAAGGGGTCCGAACACCATATATTTT
TRBV27	NA	TRBJ2-1	TRBD2	CASSPLSLAGGEQFF	TGTGCCAGCAGTCCCCTCTCACTAGCGGGGGGGGAGCAGTTCTTC
TRBV30	NA	TRBJ2-7	NA	CAWGGAYEQYF	TGTGCCTGGGGGGGCGCCTACGAGCAGTACTTC
TRBV15	NA	TRBJ1-2	TRBD1	CATSMDRGNYGYTF	TGTGCCACCAGCATGGACAGGGGGAACTATGGCTACACCTTC
TRBV7-2	few	TRBJ1-1	NA	CASSFLPGHVGAFF	TGTGCCAGCAGCTTCCTACCGGGACATGTTGGAGCTTTCTTT
TRBV25-1	few	TRBJ2-7	TRBD2	CASSEGPSGAYEQYF	TGTGCCAGCAGTGAAGGGCCTAGCGGGGCGTACGAGCAGTACTTC
TRBV3-1/TRBV3-2	NA	TRBJ2-4	NA	CASSQEAIQYF	TGTGCCAGCAGCCAAGAGGCCATTCAGTACTTC
TRBV2	NA	TRBJ1-3	TRBD1	CASSGGDSGNTIYF	TGTGCCAGCAGTGGTGGGGACAGCGGAAACACCATATATTTT
TRBV11-2	once	TRBJ1-6	NA	CASSLIGSSSYNSPLHF	TGTGCCAGCAGCTTAATCGGTAGCAGCTCCTATAATTCACCCCTCCACTTT
TRBV29-1	NA	TRBJ2-2	NA	CSGIQGSGNTGELFF	TGCAGCGGGATTCAGGGGTCAGGGAACACCGGGGAGCTGTTTTTT
TRBV6-6	NA	TRBJ1-4	NA	CASSYPQGATNEKLFF	TGTGCCAGCAGTTACCCGCAAGGAGCAACTAATGAAAAACTGTTTTTT
TRBV24-1	NA	TRBJ1-2	NA	CATSDPGESANYGYTF	TGTGCCACCAGTGACCCAGGGGAATCTGCTAACTATGGCTACACCTTC